This TCR beta chain was obtained from a study of human T cells and chemical hapten exposure. General observations from the study: Positive correlation was observed between PT1 expanded TCR counts and patch test score. Relative to controls, expanded TCRs formed significantly more large CDR3 similarity clusters.

For the library, individual cDNA molecules each received unique molecular identifiers. MiXCR was run by TCRdb on the RACE reads, yielding one entry per CDR3 protein. The sample consists of some 51,000 distinct CDR3 sequences, 8.5% to 10% of them appearing once. Indicated time point: pre-sensitization, week 0. Treatment here: therapeutic diphenylcyclopropenone sensitization with weekly scalp DPC. Those who donated were patients with alopecia, 18 to 70 years of age, and suitable for DPC. The table lists this clonotype with many counts. Antigen unknown. The CDR3 covers 13 residues. The V end was cut by 2 bases, the J end by 6 bases, with 11 bases between. Germline V CDR1 and CDR2: SGHTA, FQGTGA.

This chain joins TRBV7-3 and TRBJ2-7, with a tentative D call TRBD1 (6 bases). The sequenced sample was whole blood, obtained in connection with sensitization to the hapten diphenylcyclopropenone (DPC). The clonotype was recovered from a woman aged 35 to 49 with alopecia areata. Some clones in this sample may be carry-over from other donors' samples. CDR3 region: CASSLARGGEQYF. In DNA form, the CDR3 reads TGTGCCAGCAGCTTAGCCAGGGGTGGCGAGCAGTACTTC.